This TCR beta chain stems from a study of tumor and adjacent non-tumor tissue in lung cancer. The CDR3 is made up of 14 amino acids. Germline CDR1 is DFQATT and CDR2 is SNEGSKA (reference sequence). Three rounds of nested PCR, following a modified ARM-PCR protocol, produced the TCRbeta library. TCRdb fed the multiplex PCR reads into MiXCR, producing one record per CDR3 protein. Among approximately 70,000 distinct CDR3 sequences listed, around three quarters were seen once. Comment on this clonotype: An end of the junction differs from the germline gene, which may be a read error.

The template was RNA from unsorted bulk tissue. The sample comprised lung tumor tissue. The J gene is TRBJ2-1, the V gene TRBV20-1; 7 bases are a match to TRBD1. The sequence derives from a man between 60 and 70 years old with non-small cell lung cancer. Written as DNA, the CDR3 is TGCAGTGCTGGCTGGGACAGCTCCTACAATAAGCAGTTCTTC. Its protein is CSAGWDSSYNKQFF.